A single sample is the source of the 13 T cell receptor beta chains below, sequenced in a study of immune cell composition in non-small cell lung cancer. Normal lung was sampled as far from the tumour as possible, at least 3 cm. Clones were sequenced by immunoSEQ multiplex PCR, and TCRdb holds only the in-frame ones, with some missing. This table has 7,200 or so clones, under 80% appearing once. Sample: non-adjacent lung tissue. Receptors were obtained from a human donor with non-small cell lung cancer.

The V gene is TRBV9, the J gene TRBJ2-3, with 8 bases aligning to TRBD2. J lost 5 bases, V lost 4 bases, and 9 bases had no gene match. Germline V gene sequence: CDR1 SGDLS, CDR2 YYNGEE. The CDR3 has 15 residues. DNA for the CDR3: TGTGCCAGCAGCTTTACAGCGGGAGCGGGAGATACGCAGTATTTT. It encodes CASSFTAGAGDTQYF.

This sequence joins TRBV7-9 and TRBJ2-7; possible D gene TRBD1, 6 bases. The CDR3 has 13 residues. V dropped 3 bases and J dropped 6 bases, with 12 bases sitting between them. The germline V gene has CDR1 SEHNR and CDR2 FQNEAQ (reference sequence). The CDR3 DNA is TGTGCCAGCAGCTTTACAGGGACGGGCGAGCAGTACTTC. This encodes CASSFTGTGEQYF.

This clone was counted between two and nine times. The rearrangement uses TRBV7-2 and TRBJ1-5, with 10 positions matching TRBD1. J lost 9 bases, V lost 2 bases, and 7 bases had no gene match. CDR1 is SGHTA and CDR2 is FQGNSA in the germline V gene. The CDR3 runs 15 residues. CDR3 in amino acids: CASSLRGTGDRPQHF. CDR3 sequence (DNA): TGTGCCAGCAGCTTAAGAGGGACAGGGGACCGGCCCCAGCATTTT.

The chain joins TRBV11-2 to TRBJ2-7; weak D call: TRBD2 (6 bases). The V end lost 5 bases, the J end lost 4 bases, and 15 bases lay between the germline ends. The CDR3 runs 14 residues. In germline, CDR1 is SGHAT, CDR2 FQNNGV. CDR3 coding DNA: TGTGCCAGCAGCGCTACGGGACTCCATTACGAGCAGTACTTC. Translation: CASSATGLHYEQYF.

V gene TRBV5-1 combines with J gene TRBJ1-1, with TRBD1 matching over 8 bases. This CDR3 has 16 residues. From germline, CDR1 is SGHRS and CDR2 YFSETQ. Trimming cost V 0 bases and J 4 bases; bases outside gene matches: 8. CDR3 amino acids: CASSLEQGVGGTEAFF. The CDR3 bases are TGCGCCAGCAGCTTGGAACAGGGGGTCGGTGGCACTGAAGCTTTCTTT.

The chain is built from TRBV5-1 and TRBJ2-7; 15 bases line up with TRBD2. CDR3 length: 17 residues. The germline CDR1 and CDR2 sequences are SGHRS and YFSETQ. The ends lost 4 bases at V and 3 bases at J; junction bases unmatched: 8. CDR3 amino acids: CASSADRTSGRGYEQYF. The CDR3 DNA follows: TGCGCCAGCAGCGCTGATAGGACTAGCGGGAGGGGCTACGAGCAGTACTTC.

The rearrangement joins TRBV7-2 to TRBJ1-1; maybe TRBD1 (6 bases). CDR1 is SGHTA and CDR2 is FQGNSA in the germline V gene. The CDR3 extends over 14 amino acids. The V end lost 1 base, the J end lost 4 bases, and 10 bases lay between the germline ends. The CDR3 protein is CASSLVGAGTEAFF. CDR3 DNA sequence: TGTGCCAGCAGCTTAGTGGGGGCAGGCACTGAAGCTTTCTTT.

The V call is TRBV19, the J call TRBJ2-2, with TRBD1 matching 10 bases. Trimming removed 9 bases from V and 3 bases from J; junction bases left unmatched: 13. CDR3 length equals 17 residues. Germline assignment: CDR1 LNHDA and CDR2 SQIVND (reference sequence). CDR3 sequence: CASGKTGQGPHTGELFF. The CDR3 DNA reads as TGTGCCAGCGGTAAAACGGGACAGGGGCCCCACACCGGGGAGCTGTTTTTT.

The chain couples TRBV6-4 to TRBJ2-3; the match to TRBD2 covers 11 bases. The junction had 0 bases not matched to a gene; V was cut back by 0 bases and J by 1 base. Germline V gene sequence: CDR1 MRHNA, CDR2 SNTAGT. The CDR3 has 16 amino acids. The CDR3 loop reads CASSDSTSGGTDTQYF. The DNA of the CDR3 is TGTGCCAGCAGTGACTCGACTAGCGGGGGCACAGATACGCAGTATTTT.

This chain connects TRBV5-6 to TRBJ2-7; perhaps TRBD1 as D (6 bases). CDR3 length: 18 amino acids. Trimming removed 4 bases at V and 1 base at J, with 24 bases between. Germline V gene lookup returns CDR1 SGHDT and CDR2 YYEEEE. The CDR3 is CASSPARSRQASSYEQYF. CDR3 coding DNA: TGTGCCAGCAGCCCAGCCAGGTCCCGACAGGCCTCTTCCTACGAGCAGTACTTC.

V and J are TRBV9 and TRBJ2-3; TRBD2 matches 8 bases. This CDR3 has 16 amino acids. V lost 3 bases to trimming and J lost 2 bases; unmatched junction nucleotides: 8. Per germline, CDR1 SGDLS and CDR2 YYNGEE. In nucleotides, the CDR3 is TGTGCCAGCAGCGATCCCGGGACTAGTGACACAGATACGCAGTATTTT. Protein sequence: CASSDPGTSDTDTQYF.

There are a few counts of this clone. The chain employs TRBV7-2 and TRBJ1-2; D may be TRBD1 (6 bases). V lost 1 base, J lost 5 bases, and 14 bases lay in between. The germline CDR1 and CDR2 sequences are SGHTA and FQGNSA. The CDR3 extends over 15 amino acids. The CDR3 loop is CASSLGQGSGYGYTF. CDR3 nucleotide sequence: TGTGCCAGCAGCTTAGGCCAGGGGAGTGGATATGGCTACACCTTC.

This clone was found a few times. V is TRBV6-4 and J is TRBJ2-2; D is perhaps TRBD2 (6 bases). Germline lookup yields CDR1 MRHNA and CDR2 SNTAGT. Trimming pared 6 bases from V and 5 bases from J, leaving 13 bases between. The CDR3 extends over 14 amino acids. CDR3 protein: CASRAPGRTGELFF. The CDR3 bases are TGTGCCAGCAGGGCACCAGGGAGGACCGGGGAGCTGTTTTTT.